This T cell receptor (beta chain) originates from a study of blood T cells in healthy people across ages. Study-level points and caveats: The study lacked donor CMV status, which possibly confounded expanded clonotype changes.

About this clonotype itself: Its antigen is unidentified.

Germline CDR1 SGHRS, CDR2 YFSETQ. CDR3 length equals 13 residues. V was clipped by 4 bases and J by 2 bases, with 8 bases between them. Every sample yielded at least 6 million isolated PBMCs. A second PCR of roughly 7 to 11 cycles used a sample-barcoded 5' primer and a J-beta primer mix. Each CDR3 protein gets one entry after TCRdb re-called the 5' RACE reads with MiXCR. The sample consists of about 810,000 distinct CDR3 sequences, roughly 35% of them appearing once. The TCR sequence derives from a man aged 18 to 30 in good health. J is TRBJ2-3 and V is TRBV5-1; D remains ambiguous. The specimen was blood. The CDR3 DNA reads TGCGCCAGCAGCCAAAAACTCACAGATACGCAGTATTTT. Its translation: CASSQKLTDTQYF.